The 10 T cell receptor beta chains given below trace back to one sample, sequenced in a study of monozygotic twins with inflammatory bowel disease. TCRdb re-called the 5' RACE reads and gives one entry per CDR3 protein, without DNA. This sample carries around 150,000 distinct CDR3 sequences, with approximately 3% going to the ten biggest clones. Sequenced sample: blood. These receptors were taken from a human donor with ulcerative colitis or Crohn's disease, or a healthy co-twin of an affected twin (not recorded which).

The genes are TRBV12-3 or TRBV12-4 and TRBJ2-7. The CDR3 totals 15 residues. The CDR3: CASSFMAAGNPEQYF.

J is TRBJ2-5 and V is TRBV18; TCRdb outputs TRBD2, but without DNA this stays unchecked. Germline CDR1 KGHSH, CDR2 LQKENI. This CDR3 is built from 17 residues. CDR3: CASSPLRRLAVQETQYF.

The CDR3 loop reads CASSALGSTDTQYF. This chain joins TRBV2 and TRBJ2-3. Germline V gene data show CDR1 as SNHLY and CDR2 as FYNNEI. The CDR3 contains 14 residues. Combining the CDR3 with reference TRBV2 and TRBJ2-3 gives the whole variable domain EPEVTQTPSHQVTQMGQEVILRCVPISNHLYFYWYRQILGQKVEFLVSFYNNEISEKSEIFDDQFSVERPDGSNFTLKIRSTKLEDSAMYFCASSALGSTDTQYFGPGTRLTVL.

This chain connects TRBV6-1 to TRBJ1-2; the TCRdb call, TRBD1, lacks DNA for checking. CDR1 MNHNS and CDR2 SASEGT come from the germline V gene. This CDR3 is built from 14 residues. CDR3 loop: CASIGMGQGYGYTF.

The rearrangement joins TRBV7-2 to TRBJ1-1; TCRdb selects TRBD1, and the lack of DNA leaves this call unchecked. CDR1 is SGHTA and CDR2 is FQGNSA in the germline V gene. CDR3 length: 14 amino acids. CDR3 loop: CASSSGVGGTEAFF.

The chain has TRBV5-1 and TRBJ2-7. The CDR3 consists of 12 residues. The V gene's germline CDR1 is SGHRS and CDR2 YFSETQ. CDR3 sequence reads: CASSSGLYEQYF. The variable domain in full, with the rest retrieved from reference TRBV5-1 and TRBJ2-7, is KAGVTQTPRYLIKTRGQQVTLSCSPISGHRSVSWYQQTPGQGLQFLFEYFSETQRNKGNFPGRFSGRQFSNSRSEMNVSTLELGDSALYLCASSSGLYEQYFGPGTRLTVT.

This sequence joins TRBV6-2 or TRBV6-3 and TRBJ2-1; TCRdb names TRBD1, which stays unverified in the absence of DNA. The length of the CDR3 is 14 residues. Germline lookup yields CDR1 MNHEY and CDR2 SVGEGT. The CDR3 sequence is CASSNQRANNEQFF.

This chain uses TRBV6-2 or TRBV6-3 with TRBJ2-2; TCRdb's assignment of TRBD2 cannot be checked, as there is no DNA. This CDR3 spans 17 amino acids. The germline V gene has CDR1 MNHEY and CDR2 SVGEGT. This CDR3 is CASSYGSGLVDTGELFF.

The chain recombines TRBV5-1 with TRBJ2-7; TCRdb's D call, TRBD2, is unchecked because there is no DNA. The CDR3 has 13 amino acids. The V gene's germline CDR1 is SGHRS and CDR2 YFSETQ. The CDR3 region is CASSFRSHYEQYF.

V and J are TRBV7-3 and TRBJ1-1. The CDR3 covers 15 residues. Germline V gives CDR1 SGHTA, CDR2 FQGTGA. CDR3 loop: CASSLTGEGGTEAFF.